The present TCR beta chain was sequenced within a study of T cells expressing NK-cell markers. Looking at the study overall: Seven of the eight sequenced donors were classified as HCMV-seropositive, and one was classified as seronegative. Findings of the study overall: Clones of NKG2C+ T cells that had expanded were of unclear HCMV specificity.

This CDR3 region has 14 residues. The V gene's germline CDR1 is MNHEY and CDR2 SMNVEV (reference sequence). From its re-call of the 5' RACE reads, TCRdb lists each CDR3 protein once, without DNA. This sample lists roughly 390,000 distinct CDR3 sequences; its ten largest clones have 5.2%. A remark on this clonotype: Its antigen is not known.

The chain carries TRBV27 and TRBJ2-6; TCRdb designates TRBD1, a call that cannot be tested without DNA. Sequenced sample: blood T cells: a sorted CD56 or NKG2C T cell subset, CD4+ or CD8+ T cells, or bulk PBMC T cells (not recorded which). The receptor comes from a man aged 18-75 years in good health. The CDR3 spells CASSSGTGANVLTF.